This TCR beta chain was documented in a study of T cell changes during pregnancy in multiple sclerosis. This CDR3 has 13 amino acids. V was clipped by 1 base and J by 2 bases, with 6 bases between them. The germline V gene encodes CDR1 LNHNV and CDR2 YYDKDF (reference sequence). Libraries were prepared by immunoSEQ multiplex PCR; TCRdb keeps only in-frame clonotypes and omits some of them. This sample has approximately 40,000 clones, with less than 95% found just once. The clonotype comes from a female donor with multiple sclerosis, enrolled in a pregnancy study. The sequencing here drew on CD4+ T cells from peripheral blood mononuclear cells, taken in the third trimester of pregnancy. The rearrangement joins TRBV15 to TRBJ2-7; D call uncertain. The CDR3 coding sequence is TGTGCCACCAGCAGAGCTAAAACCTACGAGCAGTACTTC. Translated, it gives CATSRAKTYEQYF.